Included here is one T cell receptor beta chain sequence, with context. The antigen is unknown. The sample belongs to a study of shared clonotypes between healthy human individuals. Overall study: Every donor yielded three CD4 naive, three CD4 memory, two CD8 naive and one CD8 memory plate.

Every subset's genomic DNA went evenly onto several immunoSEQ plates. Using immunoSEQ multiplex PCR, the repertoire was profiled, and TCRdb retains in-frame clones only, with some absent. In the table there are 2 million or so clones, less than 95% of which are singletons. Study-wide findings and caveats: Represented diversity (both genetic and exposure-history) was limited by the small number of donors.

This CDR3 is 13 amino acids long. Trimming took off 5 bases at V and 6 bases at J, with 13 bases between the two ends. From germline, CDR1 is MNHEY and CDR2 SMNVEV (reference sequence). Positively selected for CCR7, the CD45RO-negative cells used as naive CD8 cells excluded terminally differentiated effector memory CD45RA+ cells. The study drew its donors from healthy HIV-negative adults without recent acute infections or vaccinations. The sequencing sample was made of naive CD8+ T cells sorted from blood. The V call is TRBV27, the J call TRBJ1-2; no firm D call. The sequence derives from a man between 18 and 29 years old in good health. The CDR3: CASSGPRRDGYTF. The CDR3, as DNA: TGTGCCAGCAGTGGGCCTAGGAGGGATGGCTACACCTTC.